The 7 T cell receptor beta chains below all came from one sample that was sequenced in a study of CD8+ T cells in alopecia areata. Indicated treatment: oral pan-JAK inhibitor, 5-10 mg twice daily. Extraction of RNA preceded its reverse transcription into cDNA, which served as the sequencing template. Assay: immunoSEQ multiplex PCR; the TCRdb copy retains only in-frame clones and omits some. Of about 210,000 clones in the sample, approximately 72% were seen once. The sequenced sample was CD4+ T cells sorted from blood, obtained at week 44, from a patient treated with tofacitinib. The receptors originated from a human donor with alopecia areata.

This clone was seen a few times. This sequence joins TRBV29-1 and TRBJ2-7; D ambiguous. Germline CDR1 is SQVTM and CDR2 is ANQGSEA. The CDR3 loop spans 11 amino acids. V was pared by 3 bases and J by 4 bases, with 7 bases between. The CDR3, as DNA: TGCAGCGTTGATGAAGGGTACGAGCAGTACTTC. Translating it yields CSVDEGYEQYF.

V usage is TRBV29-1 and J usage is TRBJ1-2, with a possible D match to TRBD1 (6 bases). The CDR3 is 14 residues long. V was pared by 2 bases and J by 4 bases, with 14 bases between. Germline assignment: CDR1 SQVTM and CDR2 ANQGSEA. For the CDR3, the DNA is TGCAGCGTTGAAATTAACGGGGGCTCCTATGGCTACACCTTC. Translation: CSVEINGGSYGYTF.

A single count supports this clone. The sample has other DNA sequences that encode this CDR3 too. The chain links TRBV20-1 to TRBJ1-2, with D possibly being TRBD1 (5 bases). CDR1 is DFQATT and CDR2 is SNEGSKA in the germline V gene (reference sequence). V was trimmed by 6 bases and J by 6 bases, leaving 5 bases between them. CDR3 length equals 9 residues. The CDR3 region has the DNA TGCAGTGCCAGGGATGGCTACACCTTC. Protein product: CSARDGYTF.

This sequence joins TRBV6-5 and TRBJ1-1; D uncertain. Germline-derived CDR1 and CDR2 are MNHEY and SVGAGI. With 4 bases removed from V and 5 bases from J, the gap between germline ends came to 5 bases. CDR3 length equals 11 residues. DNA of the CDR3: TGTGCCAGCAGTTCTGGGACTGAAGCTTTCTTT. Encoded protein: CASSSGTEAFF.

This clone was seen a few times. This chain joins TRBV4-3 and TRBJ1-1, with D possibly TRBD1 on 5 matching bases. The CDR3 contains 14 residues. Germline V lookup: CDR1 LGHNA, CDR2 YSLEER. Trimming pared 0 bases from V and 5 bases from J, leaving 10 bases between. CDR3 loop: CASSQEPGRTEAFF. CDR3 nucleotide sequence: TGCGCCAGCAGCCAAGAGCCAGGGAGGACTGAAGCTTTCTTT.

This clone occurred many times. V and J are TRBV7-2 and TRBJ1-2, with a possible D match to TRBD1 (5 bases). Trimming stripped 1 base from V and 0 bases from J, with 12 bases between. The CDR3 runs to 16 residues. Germline V lookup: CDR1 SGHTA, CDR2 FQGNSA. The CDR3 reads CASSLGVGGANYGYTF. The CDR3 nucleotides are TGTGCCAGCAGCTTAGGAGTGGGGGGAGCTAACTATGGCTACACCTTC.

The chain employs TRBV30 and TRBJ1-1; D is unclear. This CDR3 comprises 11 residues. Looked up from germline, CDR1 is GTSNPN and CDR2 is SVGIG (reference sequence). The V end lost 1 base, the J end lost 6 bases, and 6 bases lay between the germline ends. The CDR3 loop reads CAWSGGPEAFF. CDR3 in DNA: TGTGCCTGGAGTGGAGGTCCTGAAGCTTTCTTT.